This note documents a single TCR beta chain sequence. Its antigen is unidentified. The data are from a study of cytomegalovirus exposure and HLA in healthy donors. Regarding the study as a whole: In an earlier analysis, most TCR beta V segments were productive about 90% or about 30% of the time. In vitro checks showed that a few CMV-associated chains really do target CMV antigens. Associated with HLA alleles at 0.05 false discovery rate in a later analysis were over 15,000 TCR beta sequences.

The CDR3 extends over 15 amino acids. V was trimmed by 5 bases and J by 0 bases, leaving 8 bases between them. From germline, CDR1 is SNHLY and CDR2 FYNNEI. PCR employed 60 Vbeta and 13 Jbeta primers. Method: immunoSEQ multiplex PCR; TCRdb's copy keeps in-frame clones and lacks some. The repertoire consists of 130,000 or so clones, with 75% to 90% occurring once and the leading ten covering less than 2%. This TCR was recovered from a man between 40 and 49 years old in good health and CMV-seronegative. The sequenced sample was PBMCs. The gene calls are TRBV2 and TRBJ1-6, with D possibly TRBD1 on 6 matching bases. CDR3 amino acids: CASSNRASYNSPLHF. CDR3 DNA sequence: TGTGCCAGCAGTAACAGGGCCTCCTATAATTCACCCCTCCACTTT.